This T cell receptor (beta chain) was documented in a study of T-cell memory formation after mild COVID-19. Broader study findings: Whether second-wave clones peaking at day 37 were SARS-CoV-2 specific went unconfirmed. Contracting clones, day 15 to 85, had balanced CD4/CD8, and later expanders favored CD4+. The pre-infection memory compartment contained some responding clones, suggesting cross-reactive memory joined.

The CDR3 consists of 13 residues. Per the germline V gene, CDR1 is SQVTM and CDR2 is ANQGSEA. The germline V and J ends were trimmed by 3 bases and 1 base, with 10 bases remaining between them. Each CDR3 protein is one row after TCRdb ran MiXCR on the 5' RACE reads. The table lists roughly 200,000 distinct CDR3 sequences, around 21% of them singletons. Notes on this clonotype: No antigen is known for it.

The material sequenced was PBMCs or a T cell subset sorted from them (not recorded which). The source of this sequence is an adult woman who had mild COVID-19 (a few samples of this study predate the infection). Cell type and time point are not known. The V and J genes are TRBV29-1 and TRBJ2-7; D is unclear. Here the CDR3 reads CSVEVGTSYEQYF. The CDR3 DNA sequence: TGCAGCGTTGAGGTCGGCACTTCCTACGAGCAGTACTTC.